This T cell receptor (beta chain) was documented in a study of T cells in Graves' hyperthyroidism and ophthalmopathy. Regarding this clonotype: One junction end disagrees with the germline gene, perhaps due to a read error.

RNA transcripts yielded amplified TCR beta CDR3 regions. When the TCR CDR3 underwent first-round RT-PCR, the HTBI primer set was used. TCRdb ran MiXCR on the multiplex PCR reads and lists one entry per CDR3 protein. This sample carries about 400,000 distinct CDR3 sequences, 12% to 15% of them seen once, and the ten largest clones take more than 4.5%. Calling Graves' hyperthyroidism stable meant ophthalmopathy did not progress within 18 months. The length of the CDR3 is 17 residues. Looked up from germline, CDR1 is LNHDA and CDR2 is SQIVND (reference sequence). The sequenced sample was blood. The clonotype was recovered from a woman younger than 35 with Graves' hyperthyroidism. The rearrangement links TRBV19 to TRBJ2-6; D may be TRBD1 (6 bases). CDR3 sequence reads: CASSKGQLNSGANVLTF. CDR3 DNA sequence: TGCGCCAGTAGTAAAGGACAGCTAAACTCTGGGGCCAACGTCCTGACTTTC. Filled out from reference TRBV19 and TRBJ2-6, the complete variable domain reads DGGITQSPKYLFRKEGQNVTLSCEQNLNHDAMYWYRQDPGQGLRLIYYSQIVNDFQKGDIAEGYSVSREKKESFPLTVTSAQKNPTAFYLCASSKGQLNSGANVLTFGAGSRLTVL.